The rows below give T cell receptor beta chains drawn from one sample of a study of cytomegalovirus exposure and HLA in healthy donors. TCRdb's copy holds only in-frame clones and misses some; the assay was immunoSEQ multiplex PCR. The sample lists under 120,000 clones; 79% were seen once. Sequencing was carried out using PBMCs. These receptors all stem from a woman in her forties in good health and CMV-seronegative. Each CDR3 is given with its conserved first and last residue. The order of the fields is clone size, V gene, J gene, D gene, CDR3 DNA, CDR3 protein. D genes are given only for firm matches. Clone size is given for some rows only: seen once, a few or many times, or a class if the clone is expanded.

clone size: .; V gene: TRBV27; J gene: TRBJ1-6; D gene: TRBD1; CDR3 DNA: TGTGCCAGCAAAGGTGGTGACAGGGACAGTGGTAATTCACCCCTCCACTTT; CDR3 protein: CASKGGDRDSGNSPLHF
clone size: once; V gene: TRBV7-8; J gene: TRBJ1-1; D gene: .; CDR3 DNA: TGTGCCAGCACAACGGTCCAGCGGAATGAAGCTTTCTTT; CDR3 protein: CASTTVQRNEAFF
clone size: .; V gene: TRBV5-1; J gene: TRBJ2-1; D gene: TRBD1; CDR3 DNA: TGCGCCAGCAGCTTGGGGGGACAGGGCAATGAGCAGTTCTTC; CDR3 protein: CASSLGGQGNEQFF
clone size: .; V gene: TRBV5-1; J gene: TRBJ2-1; D gene: .; CDR3 DNA: TGCGCCAGCAGCTTACCGGGCGGGAATGAGCAGTTCTTC; CDR3 protein: CASSLPGGNEQFF
clone size: .; V gene: TRBV4-3; J gene: TRBJ2-7; D gene: .; CDR3 DNA: TGCGCCAGCAGCCAAGATAGGGGCGGTTCCTACGAGCAGTACTTC; CDR3 protein: CASSQDRGGSYEQYF
clone size: once; V gene: TRBV19; J gene: TRBJ2-5; D gene: .; CDR3 DNA: TGTGCCAGTAGTACTGGGAGCCGGGAGACCCAGTACTTC; CDR3 protein: CASSTGSRETQYF
clone size: once; V gene: TRBV10-3; J gene: TRBJ2-7; D gene: TRBD2; CDR3 DNA: TGTGCCATCAGCGGGACTAGTGGCTTTAAAGGGAACGAGCAGTACTTC; CDR3 protein: CAISGTSGFKGNEQYF
clone size: .; V gene: TRBV6-1; J gene: TRBJ2-3; D gene: TRBD1; CDR3 DNA: TGTGCCAGCACCTCGACAGGGGGCTTAAATACGCAGTATTTT; CDR3 protein: CASTSTGGLNTQYF
clone size: .; V gene: TRBV12-5; J gene: TRBJ1-1; D gene: TRBD1; CDR3 DNA: TGTGCTAGTGGGCCCGACCAGGGGGTGAACACTGAAGCTTTCTTT; CDR3 protein: CASGPDQGVNTEAFF
clone size: .; V gene: TRBV5-6; J gene: TRBJ1-2; D gene: .; CDR3 DNA: TGTGCCAGCAGCTTGACAGTCAACTATGGCTACACCTTC; CDR3 protein: CASSLTVNYGYTF
clone size: .; V gene: TRBV7-2; J gene: TRBJ1-2; D gene: .; CDR3 DNA: TGTGCCAGCAGCCGACAGGCAACGCATGGCTACACCTTC; CDR3 protein: CASSRQATHGYTF
clone size: .; V gene: TRBV2; J gene: TRBJ2-1; D gene: .; CDR3 DNA: TGTGCCAGCAGATCGACAGGCGCCCCACAGGGCGGGCAGTTCTTC; CDR3 protein: CASRSTGAPQGGQFF
clone size: .; V gene: TRBV28; J gene: TRBJ2-7; D gene: .; CDR3 DNA: TGTGCCAGCAGGAGTAACAGGGGAGGTTTGGGTTACGAGCAGTACTTC; CDR3 protein: CASRSNRGGLGYEQYF
clone size: .; V gene: TRBV6-6; J gene: TRBJ1-1; D gene: .; CDR3 DNA: TGTGCCAGCAGTTACGCCGCGACTGAAGCTTTCTTT; CDR3 protein: CASSYAATEAFF
clone size: once; V gene: TRBV7-2; J gene: TRBJ2-7; D gene: TRBD1; CDR3 DNA: TGTGCCAGCAGCTCGGACAGGGGACCCTACGAGCAGTACTTC; CDR3 protein: CASSSDRGPYEQYF
clone size: .; V gene: TRBV10-3; J gene: TRBJ1-5; D gene: .; CDR3 DNA: TGTGCCCCCTCCGCGGGGGGGGGTCAGCCCCAGCATTTT; CDR3 protein: CAPSAGGGQPQHF
clone size: .; V gene: TRBV5-1; J gene: TRBJ2-1; D gene: TRBD1; CDR3 DNA: TGCGCCAGCAGCTTGCGGCAGGGGGCTGCCTACAATGAGCAGTTCTTC; CDR3 protein: CASSLRQGAAYNEQFF
clone size: .; V gene: TRBV4-3; J gene: TRBJ2-1; D gene: TRBD2; CDR3 DNA: TGCGCCAGCAGCTTGGGACTAGCAGCCTACAATGAGCAGTTCTTC; CDR3 protein: CASSLGLAAYNEQFF
clone size: .; V gene: TRBV11-2; J gene: TRBJ2-3; D gene: TRBD2; CDR3 DNA: TGTGCCAGCAGCTTTTTCGGAGCTAGCGGGACCCCAACAGATACGCAGTATTTT; CDR3 protein: CASSFFGASGTPTDTQYF
clone size: .; V gene: TRBV7-9; J gene: TRBJ1-2; D gene: TRBD1; CDR3 DNA: TGTTCCAGCAGCCTTTATCCCCGGGACAGGGGGACCTATGGCTACACCTTC; CDR3 protein: CSSSLYPRDRGTYGYTF
clone size: .; V gene: TRBV9; J gene: TRBJ2-7; D gene: TRBD2; CDR3 DNA: TGTGCCAGCAGCGTATCTTCTAGCGGGACCTACGAGCAGTACTTC; CDR3 protein: CASSVSSSGTYEQYF
clone size: .; V gene: TRBV6-1; J gene: TRBJ1-1; D gene: TRBD1; CDR3 DNA: TGTGCCAGCAGAATGACAGGGGTGAACACTGAAGCTTTCTTT; CDR3 protein: CASRMTGVNTEAFF
clone size: .; V gene: TRBV13; J gene: TRBJ2-2; D gene: .; CDR3 DNA: TGTGCCAGCAGCTTAGGTGGGAGGAACACCGGGGAGCTGTTTTTT; CDR3 protein: CASSLGGRNTGELFF
clone size: few; V gene: TRBV28; J gene: TRBJ1-2; D gene: TRBD1; CDR3 DNA: TGTGCCAGCAGGGGACAGGAGTATGGCTACACCTTC; CDR3 protein: CASRGQEYGYTF
clone size: .; V gene: TRBV19; J gene: TRBJ2-7; D gene: TRBD1; CDR3 DNA: TGTGCCAGTAGTCTCCGGACAGGGAGGTACGAGCAGTACTTC; CDR3 protein: CASSLRTGRYEQYF
clone size: once; V gene: TRBV7-7; J gene: TRBJ2-3; D gene: .; CDR3 DNA: TGTGCCAGCAGCTTAGGCGCTAGCGCAGATACGCAGTATTTT; CDR3 protein: CASSLGASADTQYF
clone size: few; V gene: TRBV30; J gene: TRBJ1-4; D gene: .; CDR3 DNA: TGTGCCTGGGACCGACAGACAACTAATGAAAAACTGTTTTTT; CDR3 protein: CAWDRQTTNEKLFF
clone size: .; V gene: TRBV6-1; J gene: TRBJ1-5; D gene: .; CDR3 DNA: TGTGCCAGCAGTCCCAGGGTAGGACAGCCCCAGCATTTT; CDR3 protein: CASSPRVGQPQHF
clone size: .; V gene: TRBV25-1; J gene: TRBJ2-5; D gene: TRBD2; CDR3 DNA: TGTGCCAGCAGTGACTTTGTCGGGGGGGCTAAAGAGACCCAGTACTTC; CDR3 protein: CASSDFVGGAKETQYF
clone size: few; V gene: TRBV5-1; J gene: TRBJ2-7; D gene: .; CDR3 DNA: TGCGCCAGCAGGTTCTCCGGGACACCCTACGAGCAGTACTTC; CDR3 protein: CASRFSGTPYEQYF
clone size: .; V gene: TRBV7-2; J gene: TRBJ2-7; D gene: TRBD2; CDR3 DNA: TGTGCCAGCAGCACTAGCGGCTCCTACGAGCAGTACTTC; CDR3 protein: CASSTSGSYEQYF
clone size: .; V gene: TRBV9; J gene: TRBJ2-7; D gene: TRBD1; CDR3 DNA: TGTGCCAGCAGCGCCCCCTCACAGGGGAATAATTACGAGCAGTACTTC; CDR3 protein: CASSAPSQGNNYEQYF
clone size: .; V gene: TRBV5-4; J gene: TRBJ2-3; D gene: TRBD1; CDR3 DNA: TGTGCCAGCAGCACGGGACAGATCACTAGCACAGATACGCAGTATTTT; CDR3 protein: CASSTGQITSTDTQYF
clone size: few; V gene: TRBV14; J gene: TRBJ1-2; D gene: .; CDR3 DNA: TGTGCCAGCAGCCCCCGGTCGTGGATGGGCGGCTACACCTTC; CDR3 protein: CASSPRSWMGGYTF
clone size: .; V gene: TRBV30; J gene: TRBJ2-6; D gene: .; CDR3 DNA: TGTGCCTGGAGGGAGGGTAGCGGGGCCAACGTCCTGACTTTC; CDR3 protein: CAWREGSGANVLTF
clone size: .; V gene: TRBV11-2; J gene: TRBJ2-3; D gene: TRBD2; CDR3 DNA: TGTGCCAGCAGCTTCCGCCTAGCGGGAGGCCCCACAGATACGCAGTATTTT; CDR3 protein: CASSFRLAGGPTDTQYF
clone size: .; V gene: TRBV30; J gene: TRBJ2-7; D gene: .; CDR3 DNA: TGTGCCGAGGACGAGCAGTACTTC; CDR3 protein: CAEDEQYF
clone size: medium-sized; V gene: TRBV4-1; J gene: TRBJ2-1; D gene: .; CDR3 DNA: TGCGCCAGCAGCTCTTTGACCGGGACTAATGAGCAGTTCTTC; CDR3 protein: CASSSLTGTNEQFF
clone size: .; V gene: TRBV28; J gene: TRBJ1-2; D gene: .; CDR3 DNA: TGTGCCAGCAGTATAGCCAACTATGGCTACACCTTC; CDR3 protein: CASSIANYGYTF
clone size: .; V gene: TRBV28; J gene: TRBJ2-5; D gene: TRBD2; CDR3 DNA: TGTGCCAGCAGTTCCCCCACTAGCGGGAGTCACTCGTGGGAGACCCAGTACTTC; CDR3 protein: CASSSPTSGSHSWETQYF
clone size: .; V gene: TRBV7-6; J gene: TRBJ2-7; D gene: .; CDR3 DNA: TGTGCCAGCAGCTTAGCGGCGGAGGCCCCCAAGGACTTC; CDR3 protein: CASSLAAEAPKDF
clone size: few; V gene: TRBV6-5; J gene: TRBJ1-2; D gene: TRBD1; CDR3 DNA: TGTGCCAGCAGTTCGACAGGGGGCAGGGGCTACACCTTC; CDR3 protein: CASSSTGGRGYTF
clone size: once; V gene: TRBV2; J gene: TRBJ2-1; D gene: .; CDR3 DNA: TGTGCCAGCAGCCGGACTACCGCCTACAATGAGCAGTTCTTC; CDR3 protein: CASSRTTAYNEQFF
clone size: .; V gene: TRBV7-2; J gene: TRBJ1-1; D gene: .; CDR3 DNA: TGTGCCAGCAGCTTAGCGGCTGCCGGGTTATTTGGAACTGAAGCTTTCTTT; CDR3 protein: CASSLAAAGLFGTEAFF
clone size: .; V gene: TRBV7-2; J gene: TRBJ2-1; D gene: .; CDR3 DNA: TGTGCCAGCAGCTTCCGGGACAACTACAATGAGCAGTTCTTC; CDR3 protein: CASSFRDNYNEQFF
clone size: .; V gene: TRBV23-1; J gene: TRBJ2-7; D gene: .; CDR3 DNA: TGCGCCAGCAGTCAATCGAGACAATCCTACGAGCAGTACTTC; CDR3 protein: CASSQSRQSYEQYF
clone size: .; V gene: TRBV7-8; J gene: TRBJ1-4; D gene: .; CDR3 DNA: TGTGCCAGCAGCGCAGTGGTGAACCAGGGAACTAATGAAAAACTGTTTTTT; CDR3 protein: CASSAVVNQGTNEKLFF
clone size: .; V gene: TRBV18; J gene: TRBJ2-1; D gene: .; CDR3 DNA: TGTGCCAGCTCACCGAGGACCAGGGACAATGAGCAGTTCTTC; CDR3 protein: CASSPRTRDNEQFF
clone size: .; V gene: TRBV11-3; J gene: TRBJ2-1; D gene: .; CDR3 DNA: TGTGCCAGCAGCTTAGACAGTTACAATGAGCAGTTCTTC; CDR3 protein: CASSLDSYNEQFF
clone size: .; V gene: TRBV5-6; J gene: TRBJ1-1; D gene: TRBD1; CDR3 DNA: TGTGCCAGCAGCTTTTCCGGGACAGGGAATTTCGCTGAAGCTTTCTTT; CDR3 protein: CASSFSGTGNFAEAFF
clone size: .; V gene: TRBV7-2; J gene: TRBJ2-5; D gene: TRBD2; CDR3 DNA: TGTGCCAGCAGCATTTACCCTAGCGGGGGGGTGGGTAGGGAGACCCAGTACTTC; CDR3 protein: CASSIYPSGGVGRETQYF
clone size: .; V gene: TRBV6-6; J gene: TRBJ1-6; D gene: TRBD1; CDR3 DNA: TGTGCCAGCAGTTACTCGACAGGGGACTCACCCCTCCACTTT; CDR3 protein: CASSYSTGDSPLHF
clone size: .; V gene: TRBV5-6; J gene: TRBJ2-2; D gene: .; CDR3 DNA: TGTGCCAGCAGCTTGTTGGGGCAGGGGCCCGGGGAGCTGTTTTTT; CDR3 protein: CASSLLGQGPGELFF
clone size: .; V gene: TRBV13; J gene: TRBJ2-3; D gene: TRBD1; CDR3 DNA: TGTGCCAGCAGCCCTCGGGACAGGGGGCGGACAGATACGCAGTATTTT; CDR3 protein: CASSPRDRGRTDTQYF
clone size: .; V gene: TRBV25-1; J gene: TRBJ2-1; D gene: TRBD1; CDR3 DNA: TGTGCCAGCACCAGACAGGGAGCCCTCAGGGAGCAGTTCTTC; CDR3 protein: CASTRQGALREQFF
clone size: .; V gene: TRBV29-1; J gene: TRBJ2-3; D gene: TRBD2; CDR3 DNA: TGCAGCGTTGAGCGGGAGGCCGTGTTAATCCCAGATACGCAGTATTTT; CDR3 protein: CSVEREAVLIPDTQYF
clone size: .; V gene: TRBV11-2; J gene: TRBJ2-7; D gene: .; CDR3 DNA: TGTGCCAGCAGCTTAGATGGGCAGGGGGGATCCTACGAGCAGTACTTC; CDR3 protein: CASSLDGQGGSYEQYF